The 10 T cell receptor beta chains listed next were all sequenced from one sample in a study of T cells after posttransplantation cyclophosphamide. The repertoire was sequenced with immunoSEQ multiplex PCR; TCRdb's copy has only in-frame clones and lacks some. This record lists more than 40,000 clones, none seen once only, and the top ten clones contain 2.2%. The material sequenced was PBMCs. Receptor source: a man in his forties in good health, CMV-negative, and a related stem cell transplant donor.

This clone was detected many times. The rearrangement joins TRBV19 to TRBJ2-7; possibly TRBD1 for D (6 bases). The CDR3 spans 15 residues. V lost 0 bases and J lost 2, with 11 bases in between. Looked up from germline, CDR1 is LNHDA and CDR2 is SQIVND (reference sequence). In DNA form, the CDR3 reads TGTGCCAGTAGTATAGATGGGGGCGAGACCTACGAGCAGTACTTC. This gives the protein CASSIDGGETYEQYF.

This clone was observed at least ten times. This chain joins TRBV5-4 and TRBJ2-1, with 7 bases lining up with TRBD1. The CDR3 has 15 residues. V gave up 0 bases and J gave up 3 bases; unmatched junction bases: 3. Germline lookup yields CDR1 SGHNT and CDR2 YYREEE (reference sequence). The CDR3 loop reads CASSLEGASYNEQFF. The CDR3, as DNA: TGTGCCAGCAGCTTGGAGGGGGCCAGCTACAATGAGCAGTTCTTC.

This clone was observed at least ten times. The chain combines TRBV11-2 with TRBJ2-7; 9 bases align to TRBD2. V lost 3 bases and J lost 3; bases outside the gene matches: 6. There are 15 residues in the CDR3. Germline assignment: CDR1 SGHAT and CDR2 FQNNGV. The CDR3 here is CASSFGLAGIYEQYF. For the CDR3, the DNA is TGTGCCAGCAGCTTTGGTCTAGCGGGGATCTACGAGCAGTACTTC.

The sample holds many counts of this clone. The chain carries TRBV27 and TRBJ1-4, with D possibly matching TRBD1 (5 bases). CDR1 MNHEY and CDR2 SMNVEV come from the germline V gene (reference sequence). The germline V and J ends were trimmed by 5 bases and 7 bases, with 14 bases remaining between them. The CDR3 is made up of 14 amino acids. The CDR3 DNA reads as TGTGCCAGCAGTATACGACAGCAAGGTGAAAAACTGTTTTTT. Its translation is CASSIRQQGEKLFF.

This clone was picked up many times. The V and J genes are TRBV4-1 and TRBJ2-1; 8 bases map to TRBD2. V gave up 4 bases and J gave up 4 bases; unmatched junction bases: 6. Germline V CDR1 and CDR2: MGHRA, YSYEKL. The CDR3 runs 15 residues. The CDR3 region is CASSLRLALYNEQFF. CDR3 nucleotide sequence: TGCGCCAGCAGCCTTCGACTAGCGCTTTACAATGAGCAGTTCTTC.

This clone was recorded at least ten times. The genes are TRBV7-2 and TRBJ2-3; 8 bases line up with TRBD2. V shed 3 bases, J shed 6 bases, and the junction held 8 bases outside the gene matches. The CDR3 contains 15 residues. The germline V gene has CDR1 SGHTA and CDR2 FQGNSA. The CDR3 nucleotides are TGTGCCAGCAGCTTTTCGGGAGGGAGTGGGGATACGCAGTATTTT. Translated: CASSFSGGSGDTQYF.

In this sample, this clone turned up many times. The chain has TRBV29-1 and TRBJ2-5; no reliable D call. Germline V gene lookup returns CDR1 SQVTM and CDR2 ANQGSEA. The V end was cut by 3 bases, the J end by 4 bases, with 12 bases between. The CDR3 consists of 13 residues. The CDR3 nucleotides read TGCAGCGTTGACTGGCCAAATGGAGAGACCCAGTACTTC. Its protein product is CSVDWPNGETQYF.

In this sample, this clone turned up many times. This sequence joins TRBV2 and TRBJ1-1; the D gene is possibly TRBD1 (6 bases). The ends were cut back, 4 bases at V and 11 bases at J, with 8 bases in the middle. Germline V lookup: CDR1 SNHLY, CDR2 FYNNEI. CDR3 length equals 10 residues. CDR3 amino acids: CASSGTVAFF. For the CDR3, the DNA is TGTGCCAGCAGTGGGACAGTGGCTTTCTTT.

At least ten counts were recorded for this clone. This chain uses TRBV11-2 with TRBJ2-5, with TRBD1 identical over 10 bases. Germline CDR1 SGHAT, CDR2 FQNNGV. The V segment lost 5 bases and the J segment 4 bases; nucleotides outside the gene matches: 13. The CDR3 sequence is 17 residues long. CDR3 in DNA: TGTGCCAGCAGCCTCAACACCGGGACAGGGGTTACAGAGACCCAGTACTTC. Translation: CASSLNTGTGVTETQYF.

In its sample, this clone was seen many times. The chain joins TRBV19 to TRBJ1-2; 7 bases fit TRBD1. V was pared by 3 bases and J by 6 bases, with 7 bases of the junction left unmatched. This CDR3 contains 14 residues. Germline assignment: CDR1 LNHDA and CDR2 SQIVND (reference sequence). CDR3 DNA: TGTGCCAGTAGTATCTGGGACAGCCTACATGGCTACACCTTC. This encodes CASSIWDSLHGYTF.